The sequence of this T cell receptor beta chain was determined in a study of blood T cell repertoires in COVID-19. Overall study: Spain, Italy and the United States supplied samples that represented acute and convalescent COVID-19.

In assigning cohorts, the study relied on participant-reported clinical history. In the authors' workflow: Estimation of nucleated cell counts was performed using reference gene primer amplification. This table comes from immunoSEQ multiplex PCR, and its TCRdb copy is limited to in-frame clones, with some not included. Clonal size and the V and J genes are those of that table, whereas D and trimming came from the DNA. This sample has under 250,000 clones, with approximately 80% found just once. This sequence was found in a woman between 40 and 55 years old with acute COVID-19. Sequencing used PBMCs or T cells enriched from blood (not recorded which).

The CDR3 DNA is TGTGCCAGCAGCCAAGACTGGAGCACAGATACGCAGTATTTT. Translated: CASSQDWSTDTQYF. The chain links TRBV7-2 to TRBJ2-3; no definite D call. In germline, CDR1 is SGHTA, CDR2 FQGNSA. The V gene lost 5 bases and the J gene lost 0 bases, with 9 bases spanning the gap. The length of the CDR3 is 14 residues.